This is a list of T cell receptor beta chains from one sample in a study of T cell responses to AZD1222 COVID-19 vaccine. Assay: immunoSEQ multiplex PCR; the TCRdb copy retains only in-frame clones and omits some. The sample lists roughly 170,000 clones, 94% seen once, with 1.5% to 2% in the top ten. The specimen was peripheral blood, collected 28 days after the second AZD1222 dose. Receptor source: an adult who received the AZD1222 COVID-19 vaccine. Both conserved end residues are part of each CDR3. A D gene is named only where the DNA matches it firmly. Expanded clones get a size class; other rows say once, few or many, or leave the size out.

length: 14
J: TRBJ1-5
V: TRBV2
size: .
D: TRBD1
CDR3: CASSQGGPVQPQHF
DNA: TGTGCCAGCAGCCAGGGGGGGCCAGTTCAGCCCCAGCATTTT

length: 15
J: TRBJ2-2
V: TRBV7-6
size: once
D: .
CDR3: CASSPARVNTGELFF
DNA: TGTGCCAGCAGCCCGGCCCGGGTGAACACCGGGGAGCTGTTTTTT

length: 14
J: TRBJ2-7
V: TRBV6-6
size: .
D: .
CDR3: CASSHLDGMYEQYF
DNA: TGTGCCAGCAGCCACCTCGACGGCATGTACGAGCAGTACTTC

length: 16
J: TRBJ2-5
V: TRBV4-1
size: .
D: TRBD2
CDR3: CASSQSTSGAQETQYF
DNA: TGCGCCAGCAGCCAATCGACTAGCGGAGCACAAGAGACCCAGTACTTC

length: 19
J: TRBJ1-4
V: TRBV28
size: few
D: .
CDR3: CASSLSPLFGGATNEKLFF
DNA: TGTGCCAGCAGTTTATCCCCTCTCTTTGGGGGAGCAACTAATGAAAAACTGTTTTTT

length: 12
J: TRBJ2-7
V: TRBV6-6
size: once
D: .
CDR3: CASGKTVYEQYF
DNA: TGTGCCAGCGGTAAGACTGTCTACGAGCAGTACTTC

length: 15
J: TRBJ2-2
V: TRBV9
size: .
D: TRBD2
CDR3: CASSSGGTNTGELFF
DNA: TGTGCCAGCAGCTCGGGAGGAACCAACACCGGGGAGCTGTTTTTT

length: 15
J: TRBJ2-5
V: TRBV5-1
size: .
D: TRBD2
CDR3: CASCFPGTTQETQYF
DNA: TGCGCCAGCTGTTTTCCAGGGACTACTCAAGAGACCCAGTACTTC

length: 15
J: TRBJ2-7
V: TRBV7-2
size: .
D: TRBD2
CDR3: CASSSERGGSYEQYF
DNA: TGTGCCAGCAGCTCCGAGCGGGGAGGGTCCTACGAGCAGTACTTC

length: 19
J: TRBJ2-3
V: TRBV7-2
size: .
D: TRBD2
CDR3: CASSLKYWGAGGPTDTQYF
DNA: TGTGCCAGCAGCTTAAAGTACTGGGGAGCGGGAGGCCCCACAGATACGCAGTATTTT

length: 15
J: TRBJ2-1
V: TRBV7-8
size: .
D: .
CDR3: CASSLGTGPYNEQFF
DNA: TGTGCCAGCAGCCTAGGGACTGGACCGTACAATGAGCAGTTCTTC

length: 14
J: TRBJ2-2
V: TRBV7-9
size: .
D: .
CDR3: CASIMGQRTGELFF
DNA: TGTGCCAGCATCATGGGTCAGCGGACCGGGGAGCTGTTTTTT

length: 16
J: TRBJ1-6
V: TRBV6-2/TRBV6-3
size: .
D: TRBD1
CDR3: CASSYSNNRGRSPLHF
DNA: TGTGCCAGCAGTTACTCGAATAACAGGGGTAGGTCACCCCTCCACTTT

length: 14
J: TRBJ2-5
V: TRBV6-6
size: .
D: TRBD2
CDR3: CASKIAGGRETQYF
DNA: TGTGCCAGCAAAATAGCGGGGGGGCGGGAGACCCAGTACTTC

length: 11
J: TRBJ1-1
V: TRBV29-1
size: .
D: TRBD1
CDR3: CSVHRGLTAFF
DNA: TGCAGCGTTCACAGGGGGCTGACGGCTTTCTTT

length: 12
J: TRBJ1-1
V: TRBV29-1
size: .
D: .
CDR3: CSVELQGLEAFF
DNA: TGCAGCGTTGAACTGCAGGGACTAGAAGCTTTCTTT

length: 14
J: TRBJ1-2
V: TRBV6-5
size: .
D: .
CDR3: CASSRGDGVDGYTF
DNA: TGTGCCAGCTCGCGGGGGGACGGGGTAGACGGCTACACCTTC

length: 15
J: TRBJ1-3
V: TRBV15
size: .
D: .
CDR3: CATSRENDGLDTIYF
DNA: TGTGCCACCAGCAGAGAAAACGACGGGTTAGATACCATATATTTT

length: 14
J: TRBJ1-1
V: TRBV6-5
size: .
D: TRBD1
CDR3: CATTRDRGQTEAFF
DNA: TGTGCCACCACCCGGGACAGGGGGCAGACTGAAGCTTTCTTT

length: 14
J: TRBJ1-6
V: TRBV6-6
size: .
D: .
CDR3: CASSYSLGDSPLHF
DNA: TGTGCCAGCAGTTACTCGCTGGGGGATTCACCCCTCCACTTT

length: 15
J: TRBJ2-2
V: TRBV7-3
size: .
D: .
CDR3: CASSSDGGATGELFF
DNA: TGTGCCAGCAGCTCCGACGGGGGTGCGACCGGGGAGCTGTTTTTT

length: 12
J: TRBJ2-7
V: TRBV6-4
size: .
D: .
CDR3: CASSDLSGSLYF
DNA: TGTGCCAGCAGTGACCTCTCGGGGAGCCTCTACTTC